The 4 T cell receptor beta chains presented below share a single source sample, sequenced in a study of T-cell reconstitution after alpha-beta-depleted transplantation in children. Study-level findings and limits: A year had passed since transplant, and T-cell counts and diversity by then came mostly from newly produced T cells.

These receptors have no identified antigens. The TCRbeta library was prepared with unique molecular identifiers. MiXCR was run by TCRdb on the PCR reads, yielding one entry per CDR3 protein. The sample lists hundreds of thousands of distinct CDR3 sequences; roughly 7.8% were seen once. The sample was peripheral blood, taken 360 days after TCRalphabeta/CD19-depleted stem cell transplant. These receptors originate from a female patient aged 2-9 years who had a stem cell transplant for Fanconi anemia, so the T cells may come from the graft donor.

Many counts were recorded for this clonotype. This rearrangement joins TRBV5-1 to TRBJ2-5, with D uncertain. Trimming shortened V by 1 base and J by 5 bases, and 9 bases separated the two germline ends. Germline loops: CDR1 SGHRS, CDR2 YFSETQ. The length of the CDR3 is 13 residues. The CDR3 region has the DNA TGCGCCAGCAGCTTGTCGGTCGCGGAGACCCAGTACTTC. Amino acid sequence: CASSLSVAETQYF. The whole variable domain, filled in from reference TRBV5-1 and TRBJ2-5, reads KAGVTQTPRYLIKTRGQQVTLSCSPISGHRSVSWYQQTPGQGLQFLFEYFSETQRNKGNFPGRFSGRQFSNSRSEMNVSTLELGDSALYLCASSLSVAETQYFGPGTRLLVL.

This clonotype came up many times. V and J are TRBV24-1 and TRBJ2-2; D may be TRBD1 (6 bases). The CDR3 runs to 14 residues. Germline-derived CDR1 and CDR2 are KGHDR and SFDVKD. V was pared by 7 bases and J by 7 bases, with 15 bases between. CDR3 residues: CATSLTGYHGELFF. CDR3 nucleotides: TGTGCCACCAGCCTCACAGGGTATCACGGGGAGCTGTTTTTT.

There are many counts of this clonotype. The V and J genes are TRBV25-1 and TRBJ2-7, with D tentatively TRBD1 (6 bases). Germline values: CDR1 MGHDK, CDR2 SYGVNS. The CDR3 is 15 amino acids. With 2 bases removed from V and 2 bases from J, the gap between germline ends came to 13 bases. The CDR3 coding sequence is TGTGCCAGCAGTGAAAGGTCAGGGGAAACCTACGAGCAGTACTTC. Translation: CASSERSGETYEQYF.

V is TRBV5-6 and J is TRBJ2-5; D is perhaps TRBD1 or TRBD2 (5 bases each). V lost 0 bases, J lost 5 bases, and 11 bases lay in between. CDR1 SGHDT and CDR2 YYEEEE come from the germline V gene. CDR3 length: 14 amino acids. The CDR3 bases are TGTGCCAGCAGCTTGGCCGGGGCGCGTGAGACCCAGTACTTC. Protein: CASSLAGARETQYF.